The rows below give T cell receptor beta chains drawn from one sample of a study of immune heterogeneity within non-small cell lung tumors. TCRdb re-called the multiplex PCR reads with MiXCR, one entry per CDR3 protein. The repertoire holds around 30,000 distinct CDR3 sequences, with under 35% as singletons. The sample taken for sequencing was lung tumor tissue. The receptors derive from a man aged 35-49 years with non-small cell lung cancer. Each CDR3 is given with its conserved first and last residue. Fields, in order: V gene, J gene, clone size, CDR3 protein. Some rows have no size entry. The others give once, few or many, or a class for an expanded clone.

TRBV4-3	TRBJ1-1	few	CASSQGVMNTEAFF
TRBV5-1	TRBJ2-1	-	CASSLEGGRSFYNEQLF
TRBV4-2	TRBJ2-1	many	CASSQSPSGILGNEQFF
TRBV19	TRBJ2-7	many	CASSISGSIHEQYF
TRBV7-2	TRBJ2-1	few	CASSSPEREGGFYEQFF
TRBV19	TRBJ2-7	-	CASSIRGPSTYEQYF
TRBV11-2	TRBJ2-1	few	CASSPTGHEQFF
TRBV12-3/TRBV12-4	TRBJ1-4	-	CASRSAPGQLFF
TRBV2	TRBJ2-7	many	CASSEPQGGSYEQYF
TRBV19	TRBJ2-3	few	CASGGLSGINTQYF
TRBV9	TRBJ1-3	few	CASSVGDSSGNTIYF
TRBV6-1	TRBJ2-6	few	CASSENMSLDGANVLTF
TRBV27	TRBJ2-7	medium-sized	CASSLSLAGEEQYF
TRBV5-1	TRBJ2-3	few	CASSSGTSGQSTDTQYF
TRBV13	TRBJ2-3	medium-sized	CASSSTGTTDTQYF